The 5 T cell receptor beta chains below were found in one sample sequenced in a study of blood T cells in healthy people across ages. Then a second PCR, running roughly 7 to 11 cycles, was carried out with a sample-barcoded 5' primer and a J-beta primer mix. TCRdb recomputed calls from the 5' RACE reads with MiXCR, one row per CDR3 protein. The sample holds 800,000 or so distinct CDR3 sequences, around two thirds seen once. Sequencing used blood. The receptors shown here come from a man aged 25-45 years in good health.

The genes are TRBV20-1 and TRBJ2-1, with D unresolved. V was cut by 3 bases and J by 0 bases, with 15 bases left in between. The germline gives CDR1 DFQATT, CDR2 SNEGSKA (reference sequence). The CDR3 runs to 16 residues. CDR3 sequence reads: CSARGREKSSYNEQFF. CDR3 sequence (DNA): TGCAGTGCTAGGGGCCGAGAGAAGAGCTCCTACAATGAGCAGTTCTTC.

This clonotype was detected a few times. The V and J genes are TRBV4-3 and TRBJ2-5; D is perhaps TRBD1 (6 bases). Germline V gene data show CDR1 as LGHNA and CDR2 as YSLEER. V lost 3 bases and J lost 3, with 14 bases in between. This CDR3 contains 15 residues. CDR3 in amino acids: CASSQVDRNKETQYF. The DNA for the CDR3 is TGCGCCAGCAGCCAGGTGGACAGAAACAAAGAGACCCAGTACTTC.

The V call is TRBV7-9, the J call TRBJ2-2, with D perhaps TRBD1 (5 bases). In germline, CDR1 is SEHNR, CDR2 FQNEAQ (reference sequence). Trimming removed 5 bases at V and 5 bases at J, with 12 bases between. CDR3 size: 14 residues. CDR3 coding DNA: TGTGCCAGCAGCCCCCGACAGAATACCGGGGAGCTGTTTTTT. Translated, it gives CASSPRQNTGELFF.

V is TRBV6-7 and J is TRBJ1-5; tentative D call: TRBD1 (6 bases). TRBV6-7 belongs to the ORF category, with a function that is uncertain. The CDR3 contains 15 residues. V lost 2 bases and J 5 bases, leaving 13 bases between the germline ends. The CDR3 sequence is CASSYGTNNDQPQHF. The CDR3 DNA is TGTGCCAGCAGTTACGGGACAAATAACGATCAGCCCCAGCATTTT.

The chain couples TRBV9 to TRBJ2-1; 8 positions match TRBD2. The CDR3 extends over 18 amino acids. The junction had 17 bases not matched to a gene; V was cut back by 5 bases and J by 4 bases. The germline V gene encodes CDR1 SGDLS and CDR2 YYNGEE. The CDR3 protein is CASSARPLAGRVYNEQFF. DNA of the CDR3: TGTGCCAGCAGTGCCAGGCCATTAGCGGGGAGGGTTTACAATGAGCAGTTCTTC.